The T cell receptor (beta chain) under discussion was sequenced for a study of cytomegalovirus exposure and HLA in healthy donors. Study overall: About 80 million unique TCR sequences came from HLA-typed donors in an early release.

Study-level points and caveats: Researchers catalogued 150 or so TCR beta chains as cytomegalovirus-associated.

With 60 Vbeta and 13 Jbeta primers, the PCR was carried out. Sequencing used immunoSEQ multiplex PCR; TCRdb keeps in-frame clones, though not all of them. The sample contains over 120,000 clones, around 80% of which appear only once. V lost 0 bases and J lost 6, with 13 bases in between. Germline lookup yields CDR1 SGHNT and CDR2 YYREEE (reference sequence). There are 15 residues in the CDR3. This clone was picked up one time. Its antigen is unknown. The origin of this receptor is a man younger than 45 in good health and CMV-seropositive. The rearrangement links TRBV5-4 to TRBJ2-1, with D unresolved. The sequencing sample was made of PBMCs. The CDR3 coding sequence is TGTGCCAGCAGCTTGGATCGGTCCCTCGGCAATGAGCAGTTCTTC. Translated, it gives CASSLDRSLGNEQFF. The whole variable domain, remainder taken from reference TRBV5-4 and TRBJ2-1, is ETGVTQSPTHLIKTRGQQVTLRCSSQSGHNTVSWYQQALGQGPQFIFQYYREEENGRGNFPPRFSGLQFPNYSSELNVNALELDDSALYLCASSLDRSLGNEQFFGPGTRLTVL.